This TCR beta chain was retrieved from a study of cytomegalovirus exposure and HLA in healthy donors. Notes on the study in general: The study carried out a later analysis of TCR beta sequences. It associated 16,951 of them with specific HLA alleles at a false discovery rate of 0.05.

The CDR3 totals 15 residues. CDR1 is SGHTA and CDR2 is FQGNSA in the germline V gene. Trimming removed 7 bases from V and 5 bases from J, with 20 bases in between. Points on this clone: The antigen remains unidentified.

PCR involved 60 Vbeta and 13 Jbeta primers. Repertoires were generated with immunoSEQ multiplex PCR, while TCRdb's copy carries only in-frame clones and drops some. The table lists about 96,000 clones, roughly three quarters of them singletons. The sequenced sample was PBMCs. This TCR was sampled from a man aged 25 to 40 in good health and CMV-seronegative. The chain couples TRBV7-2 to TRBJ2-5, with a possible D match to TRBD2 (6 bases). For the CDR3, the DNA is TGTGCCAGCAACCTATTAACCGGGGGAGGTGAGACCCAGTACTTC. It is translated as CASNLLTGGGETQYF.